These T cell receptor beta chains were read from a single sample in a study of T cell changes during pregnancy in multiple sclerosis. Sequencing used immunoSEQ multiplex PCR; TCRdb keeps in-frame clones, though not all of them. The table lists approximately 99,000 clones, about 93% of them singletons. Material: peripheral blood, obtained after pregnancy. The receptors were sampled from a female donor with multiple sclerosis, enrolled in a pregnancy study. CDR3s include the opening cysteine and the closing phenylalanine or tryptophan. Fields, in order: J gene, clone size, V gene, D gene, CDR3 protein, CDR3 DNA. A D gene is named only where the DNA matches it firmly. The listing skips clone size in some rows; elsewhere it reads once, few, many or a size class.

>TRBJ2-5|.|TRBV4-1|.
CASSQGRGEETQYF
TGCGCCAGCAGCCAAGGGCGGGGAGAGGAGACCCAGTACTTC
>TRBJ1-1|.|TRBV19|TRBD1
CASSIDTGGAFF
TGTGCCAGTAGTATAGATACAGGGGGCGCTTTCTTT
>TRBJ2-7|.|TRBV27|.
CASSPAWAYEQYF
TGTGCCAGCAGTCCTGCCTGGGCGTACGAGCAGTACTTC
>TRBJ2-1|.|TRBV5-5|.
CASSLVADAYNEQFF
TGTGCCAGCAGCTTGGTAGCGGATGCCTACAATGAGCAGTTCTTC
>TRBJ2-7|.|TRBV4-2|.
CASSQALTYEQYF
TGTGCCAGCAGCCAGGCCCTGACCTACGAGCAGTACTTC
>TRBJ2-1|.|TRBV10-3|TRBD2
CAISQGTSGLRNEQFF
TGTGCCATCAGCCAAGGGACTAGCGGGTTGAGGAATGAGCAGTTCTTC
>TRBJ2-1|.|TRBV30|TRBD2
CAWSGRASYNEQFF
TGTGCTTGGAGCGGGAGGGCCTCCTACAATGAGCAGTTCTTC
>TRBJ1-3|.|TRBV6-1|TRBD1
CASSPYRGPGNTIYF
TGTGCCAGCAGTCCTTACAGGGGGCCTGGAAACACCATATATTTT
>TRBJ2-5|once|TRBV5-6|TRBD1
CASSSPGTGGETQYF
TGTGCCAGCAGCTCCCCCGGGACAGGGGGAGAGACCCAGTACTTC
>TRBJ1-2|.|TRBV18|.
CASSPVSGNRYGYTF
TGTGCCAGTTCACCGGTTTCAGGGAACCGCTATGGCTACACCTTC
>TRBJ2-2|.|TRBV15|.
CATSSLGAAGELFF
TGTGCCACCAGCTCCTTGGGGGCGGCCGGGGAGCTGTTTTTT
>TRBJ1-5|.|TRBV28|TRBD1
CASSFAGGNNQPQHF
TGTGCCAGCAGTTTTGCAGGGGGGAACAATCAGCCCCAGCATTTT
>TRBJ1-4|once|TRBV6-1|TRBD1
CASKPQGATNEKLFF
TGTGCCAGTAAACCGCAGGGGGCAACTAATGAAAAACTGTTTTTT
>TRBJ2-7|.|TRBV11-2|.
CASSTSPDSSYEQYF
TGTGCCAGCAGTACCTCTCCGGACAGTTCCTACGAGCAGTACTTC
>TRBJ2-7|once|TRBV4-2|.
CASSQGGQAFSYEQYF
TGTGCCAGCAGCCAAGGGGGCCAGGCCTTCTCCTACGAGCAGTACTTC
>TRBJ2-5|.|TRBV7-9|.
CASSRYETQYF
TGTGCCAGCAGCCGTTATGAGACCCAGTACTTC
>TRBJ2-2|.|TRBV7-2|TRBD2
CASSLGGRLNTGELFF
TGTGCCAGCAGCTTAGGCGGGAGGCTTAACACCGGGGAGCTGTTTTTT
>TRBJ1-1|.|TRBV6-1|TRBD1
CASRRDRDGAFF
TGTGCCAGCAGGAGGGACAGGGATGGAGCTTTCTTT
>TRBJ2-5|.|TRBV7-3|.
CASSPGGTGTQYF
TGTGCCAGCAGCCCAGGGGGGACCGGGACCCAGTACTTC
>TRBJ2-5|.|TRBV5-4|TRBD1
CASSRVGRQGRETQYF
TGTGCCAGCAGTCGGGTGGGCCGACAGGGGAGAGAGACCCAGTACTTC
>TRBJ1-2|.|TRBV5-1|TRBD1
CASSDQGARHGYTF
TGCGCCAGCAGCGATCAGGGGGCGCGACACGGCTACACCTTC
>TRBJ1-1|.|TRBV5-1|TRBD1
CASSLEGTGASRTEAFF
TGCGCCAGCAGCTTGGAAGGGACAGGGGCATCTCGCACTGAAGCTTTCTTT
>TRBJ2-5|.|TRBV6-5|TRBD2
CASRETSGNQETQYF
TGTGCCAGCAGAGAGACTAGCGGGAACCAAGAGACCCAGTACTTC
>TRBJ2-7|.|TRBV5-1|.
CASSLQGNAYEQYF
TGCGCCAGCAGCTTACAGGGTAATGCGTACGAGCAGTACTTC
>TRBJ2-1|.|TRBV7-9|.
CASRDLAPEQFF
TGTGCCAGCAGGGACCTAGCGCCTGAGCAGTTCTTC
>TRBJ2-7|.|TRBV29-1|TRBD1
CSVETPDRGSGLSYEQYF
TGCAGCGTTGAGACTCCCGACAGGGGGTCCGGACTATCCTACGAGCAGTACTTC
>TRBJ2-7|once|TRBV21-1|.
CASSTPGQGCTYEQYF
TGTGCCAGCAGCACCCCAGGACAGGGGTGTACCTACGAGCAGTACTTC
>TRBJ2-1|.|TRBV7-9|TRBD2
CASRYGTSGSNEQFF
TGTGCCAGCAGGTACGGGACTAGCGGGAGTAATGAGCAGTTCTTC
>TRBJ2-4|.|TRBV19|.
CASSIRGRNIQYF
TGTGCCAGTAGTATTAGAGGTCGAAACATTCAGTACTTC
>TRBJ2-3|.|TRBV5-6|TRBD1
CASSVGQTYRDTQYF
TGTGCCAGCAGCGTGGGACAGACCTATCGAGATACGCAGTATTTT
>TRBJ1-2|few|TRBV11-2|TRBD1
CASSRSAGTGGDTF
TGTGCCAGCAGCCGATCAGCCGGGACAGGGGGTGACACCTTC
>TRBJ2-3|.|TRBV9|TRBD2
CASSVRPSGRTDTQYF
TGTGCCAGCAGCGTACGTCCTAGCGGGCGCACAGATACGCAGTATTTT
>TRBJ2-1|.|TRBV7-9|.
CASSLVDEVYEQFF
TGTGCCAGCAGCTTAGTGGATGAGGTCTATGAGCAGTTCTTC
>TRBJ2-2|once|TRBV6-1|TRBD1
CASSNGQGAGELFF
TGTGCCAGCAGTAACGGACAGGGGGCCGGGGAGCTGTTTTTT
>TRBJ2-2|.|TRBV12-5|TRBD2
CASGLGLAGNTGELFF
TGTGCTAGTGGTTTGGGACTAGCGGGGAACACCGGGGAGCTGTTTTTT
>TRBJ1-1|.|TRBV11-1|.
CASTRWNRSPEAFF
TGTGCCAGCACCCGATGGAACAGGTCGCCTGAAGCTTTCTTT
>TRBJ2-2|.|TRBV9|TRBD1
CASSDPTGGNTGELFF
TGTGCCAGCAGCGACCCAACAGGGGGCAATACCGGGGAGCTGTTTTTT
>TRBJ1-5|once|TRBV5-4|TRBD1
CASSLAGGVNQPQHF
TGTGCCAGCAGCTTGGCAGGGGGCGTCAATCAGCCCCAGCATTTT
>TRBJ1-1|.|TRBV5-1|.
CASSFATTSRSEAFF
TGCGCCAGCAGCTTTGCGACGACAAGCAGGTCTGAAGCTTTCTTT
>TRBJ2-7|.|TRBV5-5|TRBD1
CASSLALGTGYEQYF
TGTGCCAGCAGCTTGGCCCTCGGGACAGGCTACGAGCAGTACTTC
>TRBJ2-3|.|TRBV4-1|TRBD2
CAVQGLEADTQYF
TGCGCCGTACAGGGACTAGAAGCAGATACGCAGTATTTT
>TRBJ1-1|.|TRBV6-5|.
CASSYELPSRGTEAFF
TGTGCCAGCAGTTACGAACTGCCCTCCCGGGGCACTGAAGCTTTCTTT
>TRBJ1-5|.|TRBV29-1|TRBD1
CSVSPGQGNQPQHF
TGCAGCGTCTCCCCAGGACAGGGGAATCAGCCCCAGCATTTT